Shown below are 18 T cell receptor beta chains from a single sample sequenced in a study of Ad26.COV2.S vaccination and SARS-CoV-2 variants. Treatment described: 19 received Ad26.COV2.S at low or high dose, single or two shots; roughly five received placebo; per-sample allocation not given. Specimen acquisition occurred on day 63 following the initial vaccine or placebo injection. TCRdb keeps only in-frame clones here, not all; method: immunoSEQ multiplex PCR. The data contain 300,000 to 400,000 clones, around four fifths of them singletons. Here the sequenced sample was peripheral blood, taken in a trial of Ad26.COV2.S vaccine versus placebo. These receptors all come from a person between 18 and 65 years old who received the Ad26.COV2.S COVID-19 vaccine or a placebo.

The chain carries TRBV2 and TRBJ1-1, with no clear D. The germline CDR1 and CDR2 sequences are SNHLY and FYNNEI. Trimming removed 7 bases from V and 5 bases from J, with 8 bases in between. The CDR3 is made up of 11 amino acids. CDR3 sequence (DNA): TGTGCCAGCACTAGGTGGACTGAAGCTTTCTTT. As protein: CASTRWTEAFF. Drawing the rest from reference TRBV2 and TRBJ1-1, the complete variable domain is EPEVTQTPSHQVTQMGQEVILRCVPISNHLYFYWYRQILGQKVEFLVSFYNNEISEKSEIFDDQFSVERPDGSNFTLKIRSTKLEDSAMYFCASTRWTEAFFGQGTRLTVV.

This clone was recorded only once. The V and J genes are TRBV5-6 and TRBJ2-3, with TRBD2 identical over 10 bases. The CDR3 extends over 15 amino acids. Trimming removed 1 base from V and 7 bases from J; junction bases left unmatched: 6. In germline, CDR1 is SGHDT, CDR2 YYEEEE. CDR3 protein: CASSLTSGVRNTQYF. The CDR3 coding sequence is TGTGCCAGCAGCTTGACTAGCGGGGTAAGAAATACGCAGTATTTT.

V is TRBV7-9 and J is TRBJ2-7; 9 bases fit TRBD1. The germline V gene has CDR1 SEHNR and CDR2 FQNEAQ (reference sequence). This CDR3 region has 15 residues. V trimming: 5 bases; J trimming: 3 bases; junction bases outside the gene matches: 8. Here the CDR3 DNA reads TGTGCCAGCAGCCGCTCACAGGGGGCCAGCTACGAGCAGTACTTC. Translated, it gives CASSRSQGASYEQYF.

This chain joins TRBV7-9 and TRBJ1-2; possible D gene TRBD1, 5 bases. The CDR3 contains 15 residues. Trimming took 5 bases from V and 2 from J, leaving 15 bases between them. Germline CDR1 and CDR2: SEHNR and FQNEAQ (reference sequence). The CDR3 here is CASSLPTVTNYGYTF. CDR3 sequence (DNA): TGTGCCAGCAGCCTCCCGACAGTTACGAACTATGGCTACACCTTC.

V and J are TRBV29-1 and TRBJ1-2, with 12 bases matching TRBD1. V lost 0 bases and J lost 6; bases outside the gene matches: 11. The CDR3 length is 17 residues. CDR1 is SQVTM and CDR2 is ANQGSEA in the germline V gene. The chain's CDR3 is CSVEDAWGGTGGNGYTF. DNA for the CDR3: TGCAGCGTTGAAGATGCCTGGGGCGGGACAGGGGGCAATGGCTACACCTTC.

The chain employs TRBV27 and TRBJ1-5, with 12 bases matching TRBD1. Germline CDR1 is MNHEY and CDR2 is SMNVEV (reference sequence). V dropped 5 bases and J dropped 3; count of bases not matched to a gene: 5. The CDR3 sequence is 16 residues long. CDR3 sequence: CASSTGTGGINQPQHF. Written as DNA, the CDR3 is TGTGCCAGCAGTACCGGGACAGGGGGCATCAATCAGCCCCAGCATTTT.

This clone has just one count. CDR3 nucleotides: TGTGCCAGCAGCTTTAGTAGCGGGGGGACAGATACGCAGTATTTT. Translated: CASSFSSGGTDTQYF. The rearrangement joins TRBV11-3 to TRBJ2-3, with 10 nucleotides matching TRBD2. Germline values: CDR1 SGHNT, CDR2 YENEEA. The CDR3 length is 15 residues. The V and J ends lost 3 bases and 3 bases, in that order; junction bases with no gene match: 3.

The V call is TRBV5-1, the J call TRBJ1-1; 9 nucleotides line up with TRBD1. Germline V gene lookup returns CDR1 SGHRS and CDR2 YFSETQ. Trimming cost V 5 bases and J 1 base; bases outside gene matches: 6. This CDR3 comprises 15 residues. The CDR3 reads CASSPGTGRNTEAFF. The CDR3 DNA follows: TGCGCCAGCAGTCCCGGGACAGGGAGGAACACTGAAGCTTTCTTT.

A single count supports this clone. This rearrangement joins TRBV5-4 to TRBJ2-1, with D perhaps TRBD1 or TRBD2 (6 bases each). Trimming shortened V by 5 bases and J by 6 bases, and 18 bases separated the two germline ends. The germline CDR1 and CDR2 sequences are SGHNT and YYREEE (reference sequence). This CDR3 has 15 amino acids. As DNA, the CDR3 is TGTGCCAGCAGATCCGGGGGCCGGGGTGGCAATGAGCAGTTCTTC. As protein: CASRSGGRGGNEQFF.

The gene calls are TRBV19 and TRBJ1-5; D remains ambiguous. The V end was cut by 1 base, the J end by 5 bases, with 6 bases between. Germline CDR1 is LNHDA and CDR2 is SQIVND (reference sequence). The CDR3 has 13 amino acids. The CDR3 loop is CASSIASHQPQHF. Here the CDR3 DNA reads TGTGCCAGTAGTATAGCCAGCCATCAGCCCCAGCATTTT.

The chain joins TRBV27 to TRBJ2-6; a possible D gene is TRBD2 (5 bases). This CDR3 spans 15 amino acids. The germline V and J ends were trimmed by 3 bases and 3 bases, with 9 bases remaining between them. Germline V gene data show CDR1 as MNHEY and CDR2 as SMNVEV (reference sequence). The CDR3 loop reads CASSFGEYGANVLTF. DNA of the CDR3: TGTGCCAGCAGTTTTGGGGAGTATGGGGCCAACGTCCTGACTTTC.

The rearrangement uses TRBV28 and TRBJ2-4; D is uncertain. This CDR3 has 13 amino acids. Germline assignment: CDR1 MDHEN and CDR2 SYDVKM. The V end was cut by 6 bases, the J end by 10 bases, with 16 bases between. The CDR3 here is CASSTGRVSIQYF. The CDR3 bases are TGTGCCAGCAGCACCGGACGGGTGTCTATTCAGTACTTC.

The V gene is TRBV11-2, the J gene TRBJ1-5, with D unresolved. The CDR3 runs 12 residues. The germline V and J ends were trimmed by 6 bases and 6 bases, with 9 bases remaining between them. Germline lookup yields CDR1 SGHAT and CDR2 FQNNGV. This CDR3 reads CASRPNSQPQHF. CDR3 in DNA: TGTGCCAGCAGACCCAACAGTCAGCCCCAGCATTTT. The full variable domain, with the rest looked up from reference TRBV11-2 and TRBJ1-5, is EAGVAQSPRYKIIEKRQSVAFWCNPISGHATLYWYQQILGQGPKLLIQFQNNGVVDDSQLPKDRFSAERLKGVDSTLKIQPAKLEDSAVYLCASRPNSQPQHFGDGTRLSIL.

The CDR3 sequence is CARSSGNTIYF. In DNA, the CDR3 is TGTGCCAGGAGCTCTGGAAACACCATATATTTT. This rearrangement joins TRBV2 to TRBJ1-3, with no clear D. Germline CDR1 SNHLY, CDR2 FYNNEI. Trimming took 9 bases from V and 0 from J, leaving 3 bases between them. This CDR3 comprises 11 residues.

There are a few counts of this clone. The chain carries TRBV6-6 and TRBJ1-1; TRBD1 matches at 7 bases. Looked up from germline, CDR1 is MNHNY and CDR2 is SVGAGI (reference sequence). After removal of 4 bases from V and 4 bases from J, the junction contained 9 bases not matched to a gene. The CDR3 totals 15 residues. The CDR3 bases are TGTGCCAGCAGTTCAGCCCAACCAGGGGGCACTGAAGCTTTCTTT. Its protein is CASSSAQPGGTEAFF.

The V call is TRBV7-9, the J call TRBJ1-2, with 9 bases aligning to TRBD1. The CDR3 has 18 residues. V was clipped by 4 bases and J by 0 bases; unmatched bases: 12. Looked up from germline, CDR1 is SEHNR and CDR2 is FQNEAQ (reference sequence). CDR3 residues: CASSSPGQGALANYGYTF. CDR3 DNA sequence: TGTGCCAGCAGCTCCCCGGGACAGGGAGCACTCGCTAACTATGGCTACACCTTC.

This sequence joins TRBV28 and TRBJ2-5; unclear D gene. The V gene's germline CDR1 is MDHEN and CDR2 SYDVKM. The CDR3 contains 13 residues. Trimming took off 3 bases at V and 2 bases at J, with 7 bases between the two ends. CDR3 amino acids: CASSFGPQETQYF. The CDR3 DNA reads TGTGCCAGCAGTTTTGGACCTCAAGAGACCCAGTACTTC.

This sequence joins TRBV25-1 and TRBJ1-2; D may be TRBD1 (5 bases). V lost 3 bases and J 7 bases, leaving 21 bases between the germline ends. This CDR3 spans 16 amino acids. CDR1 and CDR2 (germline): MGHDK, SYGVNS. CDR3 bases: TGTGCCAGCAGTGAGGTGGGGACGACACCCAGGTCTGGCTACACCTTC. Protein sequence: CASSEVGTTPRSGYTF.